Shown below are 23 T cell receptor beta chains from a single sample sequenced in a study of response to subunit inactivated influenza vaccine. TCRdb called the RT-PCR reads again in MiXCR, with one record for every CDR3 protein. The sample holds approximately 700,000 distinct CDR3 sequences; approximately 14% are singletons and the top ten take 5.5% to 7%. The source material was PBMCs from blood, sampled around two weeks before vaccination. The receptor set was obtained from a man aged 50 to 60 who received an inactivated influenza vaccine.

This clonotype has a handful of counts. This chain uses TRBV12-3 or TRBV12-4 with TRBJ2-3; D is undetermined. V dropped 3 bases and J dropped 4 bases, with 8 bases sitting between them. CDR3 length: 13 amino acids. This CDR3 reads CASSFGWPDTQYF. CDR3 coding DNA: TGTGCCAGCAGTTTCGGTTGGCCAGATACGCAGTATTTT.

A few counts support this clonotype. The CDR3: CAISDLSARVNGGELFF. In nucleotides, the CDR3 is TGTGCCATCAGTGACCTCTCGGCCAGGGTTAACGGCGGGGAGCTGTTTTTT. The chain recombines TRBV10-3 with TRBJ2-2, with D possibly matching TRBD1 (5 bases). Trimming removed 3 bases at V and 7 bases at J, with 21 bases between. Germline V gene sequence: CDR1 ENHRY, CDR2 SYGVKD. CDR3 size: 17 residues.

V is TRBV15 and J is TRBJ2-3; the match to TRBD2 covers 7 bases. J gave up 0 bases and V 2 bases, and 8 bases lay outside the gene matches. This CDR3 is built from 17 residues. Germline V gene lookup returns CDR1 LNHNV and CDR2 YYDKDF (reference sequence). The CDR3 is CATSRSILAVSTDTQYF. The CDR3 coding sequence is TGTGCCACCAGCAGATCGATCCTAGCGGTTAGCACAGATACGCAGTATTTT.

The table lists this clonotype with a few counts. The chain has TRBV4-3 and TRBJ2-6; TRBD2 is a possible D gene (7 bases). The V gene lost 0 bases and the J gene lost 2 bases, with 17 bases spanning the gap. The CDR3 sequence is 19 residues long. The germline CDR1 and CDR2 sequences are LGHNA and YSLEER. CDR3 DNA sequence: TGCGCCAGCAGCCAAGATAGTGCCAGGGGAGGGCCTGGGGCCAACGTCCTGACTTTC. This codes for CASSQDSARGGPGANVLTF.

The J gene is TRBJ1-2, the V gene TRBV6-5; D possibly corresponds to TRBD1 (5 bases). The ends were cut back, 4 bases at V and 5 bases at J, with 14 bases in the middle. There are 14 residues in the CDR3. CDR1 is MNHEY, CDR2 SVGAGI, per germline. CDR3 nucleotide sequence: TGTGCCAGCAGTTCGGGGGGAATTGCGTATGGCTACACCTTC. Translating gives CASSSGGIAYGYTF.

V and J are TRBV9 and TRBJ2-3; tentatively, D is TRBD2 (6 bases). Trimming took 2 bases from V and 5 from J, leaving 18 bases between them. CDR3 length: 16 residues. The germline CDR1 and CDR2 sequences are SGDLS and YYNGEE. CDR3 protein: CASSVRPSGAGDTQYF. The CDR3 bases are TGTGCCAGCAGCGTCCGCCCCTCGGGAGCAGGAGATACGCAGTATTTT. Using reference TRBV9 and TRBJ2-3 for the parts outside the CDR3, the full variable domain is DSGVTQTPKHLITATGQRVTLRCSPRSGDLSVYWYQQSLDQGLQFLIQYYNGEERAKGNILERFSAQQFPDLHSELNLSSLELGDSALYFCASSVRPSGAGDTQYFGPGTRLTVL.

This clonotype was picked up a small number of times. J is TRBJ2-7 and V is TRBV29-1; 11 bases are shared with TRBD2. Looked up from germline, CDR1 is SQVTM and CDR2 is ANQGSEA. The CDR3 loop spans 14 amino acids. V was pared by 5 bases and J by 2 bases, with 5 bases of the junction left unmatched. The CDR3 DNA sequence: TGCAGCGTTTTTAGCGGGAGGGCAACCTACGAGCAGTACTTC. Residues: CSVFSGRATYEQYF.

This clonotype was counted only a few times. The chain is built from TRBV28 and TRBJ1-2, with 8 bases identical to TRBD1. In germline, CDR1 is MDHEN, CDR2 SYDVKM. This CDR3 is 14 amino acids long. V shed 4 bases and J 4 bases; nucleotides not matched to a gene: 5. The CDR3 spells CASSSSTGAYGYTF. The DNA for the CDR3 is TGTGCCAGCAGTTCGTCGACAGGGGCCTATGGCTACACCTTC.

The chain combines TRBV2 with TRBJ2-7; D uncertain. From germline, CDR1 is SNHLY and CDR2 FYNNEI. This CDR3 region has 12 residues. Trimming took off 4 bases at V and 5 bases at J, with 9 bases between the two ends. CDR3 protein: CASSVRRNEQYF. The DNA for the CDR3 is TGTGCCAGCAGTGTGAGAAGGAACGAGCAGTACTTC.

J is TRBJ2-3 and V is TRBV9; unclear D gene. The CDR3 spans 16 residues. Germline assignment: CDR1 SGDLS and CDR2 YYNGEE. Trimming took off 2 bases at V and 3 bases at J, with 16 bases between the two ends. CDR3 nucleotides: TGTGCCAGCAGCGTGAATCTAGGCGGCAGGACAGATACGCAGTATTTT. Translation gives CASSVNLGGRTDTQYF.

J is TRBJ2-1 and V is TRBV27, with 11 bases aligning to TRBD2. This CDR3 is 15 amino acids long. V was pared by 1 base and J by 5 bases, with 1 base of the junction left unmatched. Germline CDR1 MNHEY, CDR2 SMNVEV (reference sequence). CDR3 sequence (DNA): TGTGCCAGCAGTTTATGGACTAGCGGGCACAATGAGCAGTTCTTC. This sequence encodes CASSLWTSGHNEQFF.

The J gene is TRBJ2-3, the V gene TRBV20-1; TRBD1 agrees at 7 bases. The V gene's germline CDR1 is DFQATT and CDR2 SNEGSKA (reference sequence). This CDR3 region has 12 residues. V dropped 5 bases and J dropped 7; count of bases not matched to a gene: 6. The CDR3 DNA sequence: TGCAGTGCTTCAGACAGGGATTATACGCAGTATTTT. It specifies CSASDRDYTQYF.

The chain carries TRBV6-1 and TRBJ1-6; D possibly corresponds to TRBD1 (5 bases). The V end was cut by 5 bases, the J end by 2 bases, with 7 bases between. The CDR3 is made up of 14 amino acids. Germline V gene sequence: CDR1 MNHNS, CDR2 SASEGT. The CDR3, as DNA: TGTGCCAGCAGTCGACAGCCCTATAATTCACCCCTCCACTTT. This codes for CASSRQPYNSPLHF.

This clonotype was counted a few times. This rearrangement joins TRBV15 to TRBJ2-3; the D is unclear. From germline, CDR1 is LNHNV and CDR2 YYDKDF (reference sequence). The germline V and J ends were trimmed by 3 bases and 6 bases, with 16 bases remaining between them. The CDR3 loop spans 15 amino acids. CDR3 in amino acids: CATSRGSGLPDTQYF. The CDR3 DNA sequence: TGTGCCACCAGCAGGGGTAGTGGCCTCCCCGATACGCAGTATTTT. Based on the CDR3 plus reference TRBV15 and TRBJ2-3, the full variable domain is DAMVIQNPRYQVTQFGKPVTLSCSQTLNHNVMYWYQQKSSQAPKLLFHYYDKDFNNEADTPDNFQSRRPNTSFCFLDIRSPGLGDTAMYLCATSRGSGLPDTQYFGPGTRLTVL.

The chain uses TRBV6-1 and TRBJ1-3, with D uncertain. This CDR3 contains 13 residues. V dropped 7 bases and J dropped 2 bases, with 9 bases sitting between them. CDR1 is MNHNS, CDR2 SASEGT, per germline. This CDR3 reads CASTEIAGNTIYF. In DNA form, the CDR3 reads TGTGCCAGCACCGAAATAGCTGGAAACACCATATATTTT.

This clonotype was detected only a few times. J is TRBJ2-1 and V is TRBV7-2, with TRBD2 matching 10 bases. V was clipped by 1 base and J by 6 bases; unmatched bases: 3. The V gene's germline CDR1 is SGHTA and CDR2 FQGNSA. This CDR3 region has 15 residues. This chain's CDR3 is CASSLEREGLNEQFF. The CDR3 DNA is TGTGCCAGCAGCTTAGAGCGGGAGGGCCTCAATGAGCAGTTCTTC.

This clonotype occurred many times. The chain recombines TRBV5-1 with TRBJ2-4, with a weak D call TRBD2 (5 bases). The CDR3 covers 14 residues. The V end lost 5 bases, the J end lost 5 bases, and 14 bases lay between the germline ends. The germline V gene has CDR1 SGHRS and CDR2 YFSETQ. CDR3 DNA: TGCGCCAGCAGACCGCACCGGGATCAAAACATTCAGTACTTC. This gives the protein CASRPHRDQNIQYF. The full variable domain, with the rest looked up from reference TRBV5-1 and TRBJ2-4, is KAGVTQTPRYLIKTRGQQVTLSCSPISGHRSVSWYQQTPGQGLQFLFEYFSETQRNKGNFPGRFSGRQFSNSRSEMNVSTLELGDSALYLCASRPHRDQNIQYFGAGTRLSVL.

The rearrangement joins TRBV4-3 to TRBJ2-3; 9 bases are a match to TRBD2. The germline V gene has CDR1 LGHNA and CDR2 YSLEER. CDR3 length: 16 amino acids. Trimming removed 0 bases from V and 10 bases from J; junction bases left unmatched: 11. For the CDR3, the DNA is TGCGCCAGCAGCCAAGATCAACTAGCGGGCCGATCGTCGCAGTATTTT. Translated: CASSQDQLAGRSSQYF.

J is TRBJ2-1 and V is TRBV28; D gene ambiguous. Germline V CDR1 and CDR2: MDHEN, SYDVKM. V lost 3 bases to trimming and J lost 4 bases, with 16 bases between them. There are 16 residues in the CDR3. CDR3 amino acids: CASSLGLDRPYNEQFF. CDR3 DNA: TGTGCCAGCAGTTTGGGTCTAGATCGGCCTTACAATGAGCAGTTCTTC.

This clonotype was counted only a few times. The rearrangement uses TRBV5-1 and TRBJ1-4, with 11 positions matching TRBD1. CDR1 is SGHRS, CDR2 YFSETQ, per germline. CDR3 length: 12 amino acids. The V and J ends lost 10 bases and 7 bases, in that order; junction bases with no gene match: 3. CDR3 coding DNA: TGCGCCTCGGGACAGGGGGGTGAAAAACTGTTTTTT. This encodes CASGQGGEKLFF.

This chain joins TRBV7-2 and TRBJ2-3; the match to TRBD1 covers 10 bases. Trimming cost V 6 bases and J 3 bases; bases outside gene matches: 9. CDR1 is SGHTA and CDR2 is FQGNSA in the germline V gene. This CDR3 spans 16 amino acids. CDR3 sequence: CASRARQGAKTDTQYF. The CDR3 DNA follows: TGTGCCAGCAGAGCTAGACAGGGGGCGAAGACAGATACGCAGTATTTT. Full variable domain (remainder filled in from reference TRBV7-2 and TRBJ2-3): GAGVSQSPSNKVTEKGKDVELRCDPISGHTALYWYRQSLGQGLEFLIYFQGNSAPDKSGLPSDRFSAERTGGSVSTLTIQRTQQEDSAVYLCASRARQGAKTDTQYFGPGTRLTVL.

The gene calls are TRBV18 and TRBJ2-1, with TRBD2 matching 10 bases. Per germline, CDR1 KGHSH and CDR2 LQKENI. The trim removed 5 bases at V and 0 bases at J, leaving 4 bases unmatched. The CDR3 runs 16 residues. As DNA, the CDR3 is TGTGCCAGCTCAGTCCTAGCGGGGGTCTCCTACAATGAGCAGTTCTTC. Translation: CASSVLAGVSYNEQFF.

This clonotype was counted only a few times. This sequence joins TRBV6-5 and TRBJ2-5; TRBD1 aligns across 7 bases. Germline V gene sequence: CDR1 MNHEY, CDR2 SVGAGI. The CDR3 runs to 15 residues. The trim removed 0 bases at V and 2 bases at J, leaving 3 bases unmatched. The CDR3 region is CASSYSRGPQETQYF. DNA for the CDR3: TGTGCCAGCAGTTACTCGAGGGGGCCTCAAGAGACCCAGTACTTC.